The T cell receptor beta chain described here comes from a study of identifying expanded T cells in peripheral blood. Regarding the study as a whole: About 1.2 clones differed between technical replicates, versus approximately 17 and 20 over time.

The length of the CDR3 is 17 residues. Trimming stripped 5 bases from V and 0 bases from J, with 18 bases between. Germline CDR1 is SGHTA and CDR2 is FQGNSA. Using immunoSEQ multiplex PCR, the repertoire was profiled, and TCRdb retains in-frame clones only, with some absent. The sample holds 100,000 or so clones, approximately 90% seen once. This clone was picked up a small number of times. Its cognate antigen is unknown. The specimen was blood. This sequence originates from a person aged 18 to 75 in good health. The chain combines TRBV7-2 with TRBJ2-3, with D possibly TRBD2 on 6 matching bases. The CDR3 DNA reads TGTGCCAGCAGCCGCGGGACGGACACCACTAGCACAGATACGCAGTATTTT. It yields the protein CASSRGTDTTSTDTQYF.